Listed here are 6 T cell receptor beta chains from one sample, sequenced in a study of cytomegalovirus exposure and HLA in healthy donors. The table came from immunoSEQ multiplex PCR; TCRdb's copy has only in-frame clones and leaves some out. The sample includes approximately 200,000 clones, around 84% seen only once; the top ten take around 7%. Sequencing used PBMCs. The receptors were sampled from a man aged 18 to 29 in good health and CMV-seropositive.

The chain links TRBV9 to TRBJ1-1; the D gene is possibly TRBD1 (5 bases). V dropped 0 bases and J dropped 7 bases, with 16 bases sitting between them. Germline-derived CDR1 and CDR2 are SGDLS and YYNGEE. The length of the CDR3 is 15 residues. Written as DNA, the CDR3 is TGTGCCAGCAGCGTAGAACCTTCGGGGGTCGATGAAGCTTTCTTT. It specifies CASSVEPSGVDEAFF.

The chain is built from TRBV29-1 and TRBJ2-5; perhaps TRBD2 as D (6 bases). The V and J ends lost 8 bases and 5 bases respectively, with 15 bases between them. The CDR3 runs to 12 residues. Germline V lookup: CDR1 SQVTM, CDR2 ANQGSEA. The CDR3 sequence is CSLAEEAETQYF. The DNA for the CDR3 is TGCAGCTTAGCGGAAGAAGCGGAGACCCAGTACTTC.

The V and J genes are TRBV7-6 and TRBJ2-7; TRBD2 might be the D (6 bases). Germline lookup yields CDR1 SGHVS and CDR2 FNYEAQ. The CDR3 spans 14 residues. Trimming removed 1 base from V and 3 bases from J, with 10 bases in between. The CDR3 DNA is TGTGCCAGCAGCTTAGGGGGGGAAGGCTACGAGCAGTACTTC. This gives the protein CASSLGGEGYEQYF.

V and J are TRBV28 and TRBJ1-2, with D possibly being TRBD1 (6 bases). Per germline, CDR1 MDHEN and CDR2 SYDVKM. V was clipped by 5 bases and J by 5 bases, with 15 bases between them. The CDR3 spans 14 residues. CDR3 bases: TGTGCCAGCAGTAGGGACATTTCCACTTATGGCTACACCTTC. Amino acids: CASSRDISTYGYTF.

This chain's CDR3 is CSGGPTGGSEQYF. The CDR3, as DNA: TGCAGCGGTGGCCCGACAGGGGGCTCCGAGCAGTACTTC. The chain employs TRBV29-1 and TRBJ2-7; TRBD1 matches 10 bases. V was pared by 7 bases and J by 6 bases, with 9 bases of the junction left unmatched. The CDR3 is 13 amino acids. Per germline, CDR1 SQVTM and CDR2 ANQGSEA.

The gene calls are TRBV7-2 and TRBJ2-3; TRBD2 aligns across 9 bases. Trimming cost V 3 bases and J 2 bases; bases outside gene matches: 3. Germline values: CDR1 SGHTA, CDR2 FQGNSA. This CDR3 has 15 amino acids. The CDR3 DNA follows: TGTGCCAGCAGCTTCCTAGCGGGGCCCACAGATACGCAGTATTTT. Translating gives CASSFLAGPTDTQYF.